The clone carrying this T cell receptor (beta chain) was recorded many times. This specimen belongs to a study of T cells in Graves' hyperthyroidism and ophthalmopathy. CDR3 length: 14 residues. Germline CDR1 is MDHEN and CDR2 is SYDVKM. V lost 6 bases to trimming and J lost 3 bases; unmatched junction nucleotides: 5. There were TCR beta CDR3 regions amplified from RNA transcripts. The HTBI primer set served for first-round RT-PCR of the TCR CDR3. From the multiplex PCR reads, TCRdb called clonotypes with MiXCR, one entry per CDR3 protein. In the table there are hundreds of thousands of distinct CDR3 sequences, 20% of which are singletons.

Material: blood. This chain links TRBV28 with TRBJ2-7; 10 nucleotides align to TRBD1. This clonotype originated in a man aged 25 to 40 with Graves' ophthalmopathy. CDR3 coding DNA: TGTGCCAGCAGGACAGGGGGCGGGAACTACGAGCAGTACTTC. Protein: CASRTGGGNYEQYF.